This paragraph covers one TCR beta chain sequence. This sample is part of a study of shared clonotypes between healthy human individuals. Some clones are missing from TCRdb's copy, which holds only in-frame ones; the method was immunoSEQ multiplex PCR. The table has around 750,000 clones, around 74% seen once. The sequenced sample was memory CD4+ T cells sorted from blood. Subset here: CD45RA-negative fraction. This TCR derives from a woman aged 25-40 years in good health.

Here the CDR3 reads CASSKGSSGDYGYTF. CDR3 DNA: TGTGCCAGCAGCAAAGGGAGTAGCGGGGACTATGGCTACACCTTC. The chain combines TRBV21-1 with TRBJ1-2. TRBV21-1 is designated a pseudogene. CDR3 length: 15 residues.